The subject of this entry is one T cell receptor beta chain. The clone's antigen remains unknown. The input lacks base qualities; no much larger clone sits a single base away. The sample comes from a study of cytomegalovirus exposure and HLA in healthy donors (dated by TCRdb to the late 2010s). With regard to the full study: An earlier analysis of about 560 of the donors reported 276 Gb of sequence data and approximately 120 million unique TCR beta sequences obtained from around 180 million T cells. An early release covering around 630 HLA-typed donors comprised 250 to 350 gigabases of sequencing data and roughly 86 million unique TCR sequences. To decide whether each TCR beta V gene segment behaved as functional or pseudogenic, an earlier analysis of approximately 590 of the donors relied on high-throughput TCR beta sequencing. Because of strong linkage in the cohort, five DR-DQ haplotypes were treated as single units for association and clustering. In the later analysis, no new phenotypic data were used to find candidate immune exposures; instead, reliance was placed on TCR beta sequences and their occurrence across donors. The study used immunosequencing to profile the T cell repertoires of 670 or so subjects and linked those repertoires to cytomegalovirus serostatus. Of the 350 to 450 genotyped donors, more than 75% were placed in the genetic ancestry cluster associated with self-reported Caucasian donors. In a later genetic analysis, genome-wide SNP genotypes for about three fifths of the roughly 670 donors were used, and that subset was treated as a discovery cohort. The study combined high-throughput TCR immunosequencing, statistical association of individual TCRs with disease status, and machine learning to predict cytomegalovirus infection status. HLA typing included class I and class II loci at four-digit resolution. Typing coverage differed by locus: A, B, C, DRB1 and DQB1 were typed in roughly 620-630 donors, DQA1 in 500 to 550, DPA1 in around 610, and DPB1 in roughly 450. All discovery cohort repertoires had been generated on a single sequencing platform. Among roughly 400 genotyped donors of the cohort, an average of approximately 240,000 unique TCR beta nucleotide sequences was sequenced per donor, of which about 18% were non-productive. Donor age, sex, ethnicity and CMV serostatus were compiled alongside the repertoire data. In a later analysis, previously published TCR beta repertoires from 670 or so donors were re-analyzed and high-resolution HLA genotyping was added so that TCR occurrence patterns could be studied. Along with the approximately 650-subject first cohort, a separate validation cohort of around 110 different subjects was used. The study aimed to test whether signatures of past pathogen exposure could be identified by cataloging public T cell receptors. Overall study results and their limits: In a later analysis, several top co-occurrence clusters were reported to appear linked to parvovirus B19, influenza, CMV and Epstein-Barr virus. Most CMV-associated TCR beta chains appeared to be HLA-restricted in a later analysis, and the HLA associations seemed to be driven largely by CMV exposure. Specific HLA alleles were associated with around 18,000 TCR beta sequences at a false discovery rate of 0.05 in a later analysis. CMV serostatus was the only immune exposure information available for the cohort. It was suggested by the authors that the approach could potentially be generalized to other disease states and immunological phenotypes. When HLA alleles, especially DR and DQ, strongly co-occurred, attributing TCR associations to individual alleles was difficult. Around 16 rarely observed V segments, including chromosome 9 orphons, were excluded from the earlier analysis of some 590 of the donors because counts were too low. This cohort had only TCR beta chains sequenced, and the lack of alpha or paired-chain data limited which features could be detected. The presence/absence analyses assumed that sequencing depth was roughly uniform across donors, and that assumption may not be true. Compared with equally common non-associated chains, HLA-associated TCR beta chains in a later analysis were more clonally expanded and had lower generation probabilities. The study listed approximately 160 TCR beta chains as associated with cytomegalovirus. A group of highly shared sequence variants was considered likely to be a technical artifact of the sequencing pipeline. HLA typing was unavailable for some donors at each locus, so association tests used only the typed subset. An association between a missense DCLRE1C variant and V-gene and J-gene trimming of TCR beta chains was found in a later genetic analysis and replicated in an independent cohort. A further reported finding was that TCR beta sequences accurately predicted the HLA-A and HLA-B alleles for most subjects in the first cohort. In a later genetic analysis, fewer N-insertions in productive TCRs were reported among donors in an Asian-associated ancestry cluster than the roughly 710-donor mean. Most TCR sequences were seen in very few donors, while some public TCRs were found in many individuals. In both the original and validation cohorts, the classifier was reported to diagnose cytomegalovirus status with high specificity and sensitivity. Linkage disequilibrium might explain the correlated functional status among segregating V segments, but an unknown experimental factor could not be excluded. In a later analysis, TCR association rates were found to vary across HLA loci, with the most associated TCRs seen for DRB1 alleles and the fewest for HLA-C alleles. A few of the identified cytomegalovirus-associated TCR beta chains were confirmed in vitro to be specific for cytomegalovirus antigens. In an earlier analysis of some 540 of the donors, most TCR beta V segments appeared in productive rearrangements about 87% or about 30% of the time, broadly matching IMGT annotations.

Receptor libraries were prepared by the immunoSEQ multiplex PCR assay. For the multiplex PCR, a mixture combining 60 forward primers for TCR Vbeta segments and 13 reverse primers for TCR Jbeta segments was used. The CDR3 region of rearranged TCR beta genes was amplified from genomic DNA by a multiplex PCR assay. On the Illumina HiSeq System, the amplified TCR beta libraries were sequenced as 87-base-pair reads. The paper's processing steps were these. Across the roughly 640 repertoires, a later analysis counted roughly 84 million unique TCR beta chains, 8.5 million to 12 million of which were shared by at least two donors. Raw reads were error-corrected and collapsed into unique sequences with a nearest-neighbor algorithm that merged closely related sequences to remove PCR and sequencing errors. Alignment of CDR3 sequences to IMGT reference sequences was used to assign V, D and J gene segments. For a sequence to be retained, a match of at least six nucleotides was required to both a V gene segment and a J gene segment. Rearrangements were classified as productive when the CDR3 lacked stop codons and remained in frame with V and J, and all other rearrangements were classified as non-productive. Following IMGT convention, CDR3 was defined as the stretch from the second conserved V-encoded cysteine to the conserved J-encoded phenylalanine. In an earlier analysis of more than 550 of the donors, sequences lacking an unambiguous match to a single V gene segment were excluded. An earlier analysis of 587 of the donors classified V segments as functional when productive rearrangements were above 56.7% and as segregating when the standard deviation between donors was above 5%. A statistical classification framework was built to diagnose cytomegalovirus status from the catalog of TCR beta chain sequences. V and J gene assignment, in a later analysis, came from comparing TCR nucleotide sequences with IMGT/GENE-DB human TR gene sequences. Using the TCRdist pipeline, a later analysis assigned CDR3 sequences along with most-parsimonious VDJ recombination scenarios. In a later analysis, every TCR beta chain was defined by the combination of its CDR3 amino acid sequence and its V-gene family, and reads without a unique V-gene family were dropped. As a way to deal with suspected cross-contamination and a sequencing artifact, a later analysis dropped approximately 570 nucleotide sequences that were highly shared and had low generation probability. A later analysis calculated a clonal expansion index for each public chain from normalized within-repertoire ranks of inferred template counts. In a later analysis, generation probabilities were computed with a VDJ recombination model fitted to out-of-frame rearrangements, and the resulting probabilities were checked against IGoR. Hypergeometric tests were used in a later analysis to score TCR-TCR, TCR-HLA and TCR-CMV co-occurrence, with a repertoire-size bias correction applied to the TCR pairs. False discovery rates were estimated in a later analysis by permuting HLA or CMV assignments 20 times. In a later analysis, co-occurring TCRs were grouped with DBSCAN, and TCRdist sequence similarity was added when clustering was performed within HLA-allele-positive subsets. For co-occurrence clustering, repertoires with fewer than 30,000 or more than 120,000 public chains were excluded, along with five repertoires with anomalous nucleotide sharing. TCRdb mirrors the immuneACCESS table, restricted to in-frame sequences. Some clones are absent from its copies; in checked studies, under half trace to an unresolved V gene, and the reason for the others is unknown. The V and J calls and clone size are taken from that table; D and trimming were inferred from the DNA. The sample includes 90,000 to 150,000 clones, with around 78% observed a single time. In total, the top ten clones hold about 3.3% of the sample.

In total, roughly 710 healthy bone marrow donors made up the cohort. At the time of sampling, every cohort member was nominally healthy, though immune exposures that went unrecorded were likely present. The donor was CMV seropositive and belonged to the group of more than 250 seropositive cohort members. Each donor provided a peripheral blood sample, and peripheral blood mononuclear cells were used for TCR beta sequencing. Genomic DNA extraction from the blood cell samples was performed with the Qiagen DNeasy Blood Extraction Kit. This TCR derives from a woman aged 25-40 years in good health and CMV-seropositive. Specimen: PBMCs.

The CDR3 sequence is CASSPGDSQKFNEQFF. The sequence in DNA is TGTGCCAGCAGCCCGGGGGACAGTCAAAAGTTCAATGAGCAGTTCTTC. Recombination linked TRBV7-9 to TRBJ2-1; tentative D gene TRBD1, with 7 bases matching. According to the germline V gene (reference sequence), CDR1 reads SEHNR and CDR2 reads FQNEAQ. The junction carries 20 bases between V and J, which are trimmed by 5 bases and 6 bases respectively. The CDR3 spans 16 residues, from the cysteine through the phenylalanine. Kept here is only the CDR3 DNA, which spans 48 bases and is read in frame from base 1.